The entry below describes one TCR beta chain. Antigen specificity is unknown. Germline loops: CDR1 SQVTM, CDR2 ANQGSEA. This CDR3 is built from 11 residues. The ends lost 7 bases at V and 8 bases at J; junction bases unmatched: 5. Profiled with immunoSEQ multiplex PCR; TCRdb holds only in-frame clones, not every one. Of some 140,000 clones detected, around 80% appear once; the ten largest clones hold about 32%. This sample was included in a study of cytomegalovirus exposure and HLA in healthy donors. Turning to the study itself: In a later analysis, the roughly 130 validation repertoires were reported to have used the same platform as the 600 to 700 first-cohort repertoires.

Study-level findings and limits: Usually a TCR sequence was rare, but some public TCRs were found in many donors.

This clonotype was sampled from a man younger than 45 in good health and CMV-seropositive. Sequencing was done on a sample of PBMCs. V is TRBV29-1 and J is TRBJ1-1; 9 positions agree with TRBD1. The CDR3 sequence is CSGNRGREAFF. CDR3 in DNA: TGCAGCGGAAACAGGGGGCGGGAAGCTTTCTTT.